The 15 T cell receptor beta chains in this list originate from one sample, sequenced in a study of T-cell memory formation after mild COVID-19. Each CDR3 protein gets one entry after TCRdb re-called the 5' RACE reads with MiXCR. The data contain under 300,000 distinct CDR3 sequences, roughly 17% of them singletons. The sample was PBMCs or a T cell subset sorted from them (not recorded which). These receptors were collected from a man aged 18 to 29 who had mild COVID-19 (a few samples of this study predate the infection). Cell type and time point are not known.

This clonotype appeared a few times. V gene TRBV12-3 or TRBV12-4 combines with J gene TRBJ1-4; 7 bases match TRBD1. This CDR3 has 14 amino acids. Trimming at V came to 6 bases and at J to 7 bases, leaving 8 bases not matched to a gene. The CDR3 spells CASRRSGGVEKLFF. The CDR3, as DNA: TGTGCCAGCAGACGTTCAGGGGGGGTTGAAAAACTGTTTTTT.

The table lists this clonotype with a few counts. The rearrangement links TRBV10-3 to TRBJ1-2, with D hard to call. V was clipped by 3 bases and J by 4 bases, with 9 bases between them. Germline CDR1 reads ENHRY; CDR2 reads SYGVKD. CDR3 length: 13 amino acids. In DNA, the CDR3 is TGTGCCATCAGTGACGGTACAGCCTATGGCTACACCTTC. Translating it yields CAISDGTAYGYTF.

This clonotype has only a few counts. V and J are TRBV6-1 and TRBJ2-3, with D uncertain. V gave up 8 bases and J gave up 2 bases, with 11 bases separating them. CDR1 and CDR2 (germline): MNHNS, SASEGT. The CDR3 loop spans 13 amino acids. The CDR3 loop is CASLLGSTDTQYF. The CDR3 nucleotides read TGTGCCAGCTTGCTGGGATCCACAGATACGCAGTATTTT.

This clonotype was seen a handful of times. The rearrangement joins TRBV6-5 to TRBJ2-5; 9 bases fit TRBD2. After removal of 6 bases from V and 3 bases from J, the junction contained 8 bases not matched to a gene. This CDR3 has 15 residues. CDR1 MNHEY and CDR2 SVGAGI come from the germline V gene. This chain's CDR3 is CASSPVGGGEETQYF. The CDR3 DNA sequence: TGTGCCAGCAGCCCAGTCGGCGGGGGGGAAGAGACCCAGTACTTC.

The chain couples TRBV9 to TRBJ2-5; unclear D gene. The CDR3 runs to 13 residues. CDR1 is SGDLS, CDR2 YYNGEE, per germline. The V end was cut by 0 bases, the J end by 2 bases, with 5 bases between. The CDR3 reads CASSVVPQETQYF. DNA of the CDR3: TGTGCCAGCAGCGTAGTGCCGCAAGAGACCCAGTACTTC.

Only a few counts were recorded for this clonotype. The CDR3 DNA is TGCGCCAGCAGCGACCCTCGGGGCCCGGGGGAGACCCAGTACTTC. It yields the protein CASSDPRGPGETQYF. The chain combines TRBV5-1 with TRBJ2-5; possibly TRBD1 or TRBD2 for D (5 bases each). The CDR3 sequence is 15 residues long. Deletions cut 4 bases from V and 5 bases from J, with 18 bases between. Germline loops: CDR1 SGHRS, CDR2 YFSETQ.

The chain is built from TRBV6-5 and TRBJ1-1; the match to TRBD1 covers 7 bases. The germline CDR1 and CDR2 sequences are MNHEY and SVGAGI. The CDR3 consists of 13 residues. The V segment lost 6 bases and the J segment 7 bases; nucleotides outside the gene matches: 8. This CDR3 reads CASSQNTGVEAFF. CDR3 in DNA: TGTGCCAGCAGCCAGAACACAGGGGTTGAAGCTTTCTTT.

This clonotype turned up a few times. The rearrangement joins TRBV19 to TRBJ2-5, with 7 bases that match TRBD2. V was pared by 5 bases and J by 0 bases, with 15 bases of the junction left unmatched. CDR1 LNHDA and CDR2 SQIVND come from the germline V gene (reference sequence). The CDR3 is 18 residues long. CDR3 region: CASSAQKRGLSNQETQYF. The CDR3 region has the DNA TGTGCCAGTAGTGCACAAAAGCGGGGCTTGTCTAACCAAGAGACCCAGTACTTC.

This clonotype has a count of ten or more. The V gene is TRBV7-2, the J gene TRBJ2-5; D is unclear. CDR1 and CDR2 (germline): SGHTA, FQGNSA. V lost 6 bases to trimming and J lost 5 bases, with 7 bases between them. This CDR3 region has 11 residues. This chain's CDR3 is CASSFSETQYF. The CDR3 DNA sequence: TGTGCCAGCAGTTTTTCTGAGACCCAGTACTTC.

The table lists this clonotype with many counts. The chain recombines TRBV3-1 with TRBJ1-2; D is undetermined. Trimming cost V 5 bases and J 8 bases, with 15 bases left between them. From germline, CDR1 is LGHDT and CDR2 YNNKEL (reference sequence). CDR3 length equals 13 residues. As DNA, the CDR3 is TGTGCCAGCAGCTACACGGCGTTTGAGGGCTACACCTTC. It yields the protein CASSYTAFEGYTF.

The gene calls are TRBV5-4 and TRBJ1-2; D is perhaps TRBD1 (5 bases). This CDR3 region has 13 residues. Germline V gives CDR1 SGHNT, CDR2 YYREEE (reference sequence). The V end was cut by 3 bases, the J end by 6 bases, with 12 bases between. DNA for the CDR3: TGTGCCAGCAGCTCTGTGGGGCAGGATGGCTACACCTTC. Residues: CASSSVGQDGYTF.

The chain combines TRBV28 with TRBJ1-2; D is unresolved. Germline V lookup: CDR1 MDHEN, CDR2 SYDVKM. The V end was cut by 10 bases, the J end by 8 bases, with 8 bases between. The CDR3 length is 9 residues. In nucleotides, the CDR3 is TGTGCCACCCGAACAGGCTACACCTTC. It yields the protein CATRTGYTF.

This clonotype was seen more than once but under ten times. The chain is built from TRBV18 and TRBJ1-5, with a possible D match to TRBD1 (5 bases). This CDR3 has 14 amino acids. CDR1 is KGHSH and CDR2 is LQKENI in the germline V gene. Trimming took 8 bases from V and 5 from J, leaving 16 bases between them. CDR3 in DNA: TGTGCCAGCACCAGAGGTCAGGGTTATCAGCCCCAGCATTTT. It yields the protein CASTRGQGYQPQHF.

Many counts were recorded for this clonotype. This chain connects TRBV29-1 to TRBJ1-5; 8 positions agree with TRBD1. In germline, CDR1 is SQVTM, CDR2 ANQGSEA. The V segment lost 6 bases and the J segment 4 bases; nucleotides outside the gene matches: 5. The CDR3 sequence is 13 residues long. CDR3 residues: CSVAGQENQPQHF. Written as DNA, the CDR3 is TGCAGCGTGGCGGGACAGGAGAATCAGCCCCAGCATTTT.

The rearrangement uses TRBV6-5 and TRBJ2-2; no reliable D call. The germline V gene has CDR1 MNHEY and CDR2 SVGAGI. The V end was cut by 0 bases, the J end by 2 bases, with 4 bases between. The CDR3 sequence is 14 residues long. Here the CDR3 DNA reads TGTGCCAGCAGTTACTCGGGCAACACCGGGGAGCTGTTTTTT. It codes for CASSYSGNTGELFF.